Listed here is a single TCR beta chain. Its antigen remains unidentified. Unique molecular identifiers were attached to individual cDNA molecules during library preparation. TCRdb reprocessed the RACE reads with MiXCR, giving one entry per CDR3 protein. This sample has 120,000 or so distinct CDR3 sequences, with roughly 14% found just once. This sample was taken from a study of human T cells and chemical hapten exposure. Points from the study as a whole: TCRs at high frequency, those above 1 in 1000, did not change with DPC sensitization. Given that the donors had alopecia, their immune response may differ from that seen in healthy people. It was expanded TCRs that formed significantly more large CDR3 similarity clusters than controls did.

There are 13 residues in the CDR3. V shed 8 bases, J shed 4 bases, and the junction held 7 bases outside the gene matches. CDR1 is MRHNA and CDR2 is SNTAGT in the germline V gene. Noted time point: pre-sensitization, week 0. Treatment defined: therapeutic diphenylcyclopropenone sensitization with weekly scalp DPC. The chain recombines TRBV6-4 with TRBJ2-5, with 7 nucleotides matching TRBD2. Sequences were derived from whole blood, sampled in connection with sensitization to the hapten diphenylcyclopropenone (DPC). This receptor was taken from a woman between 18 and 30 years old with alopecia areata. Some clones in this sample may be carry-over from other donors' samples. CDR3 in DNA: TGTGCCAGCTATGAGATAGCGGGAGAGACCCAGTACTTC. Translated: CASYEIAGETQYF.